These 30 T cell receptor beta chains were sequenced from one sample in a study of beta chain features in type 1 diabetes. Expressed TCRB transcripts got sequenced, as all isolated RNA was reverse transcribed. This table comes from immunoSEQ multiplex PCR, and its TCRdb copy is limited to in-frame clones, with some not included. The sample includes about 360,000 clones, roughly 13% of them seen just once. The sequencing sample was made of naive CD4+ T cells from blood. All receptors come from a man in his late teens or twenties in good health.

The genes are TRBV10-3 and TRBJ2-1; 8 nucleotides line up with TRBD2. V gave up 5 bases and J gave up 10 bases; unmatched junction bases: 4. This CDR3 has 12 residues. Germline V gene sequence: CDR1 ENHRY, CDR2 SYGVKD. CDR3 amino acids: CAISKTSEEQFF. The CDR3 DNA reads TGTGCCATCAGTAAGACTAGCGAAGAGCAGTTCTTC.

This clone appeared a few times. The rearrangement uses TRBV5-4 and TRBJ1-2, with 9 bases identical to TRBD1. Germline CDR1 is SGHNT and CDR2 is YYREEE (reference sequence). The CDR3 is 15 amino acids. V was pared by 4 bases and J by 5 bases, with 9 bases of the junction left unmatched. The CDR3 spells CASSPGTGTTYGYTF. For the CDR3, the DNA is TGTGCCAGCAGCCCTGGGACAGGGACAACGTATGGCTACACCTTC.

The chain links TRBV6-5 to TRBJ1-1, with D unclear. V lost 3 bases, J lost 1 base, and 9 bases lay in between. This CDR3 region has 14 residues. The germline CDR1 and CDR2 sequences are MNHEY and SVGAGI. The CDR3 region is CASSYSFRNTEAFF. The CDR3 nucleotides read TGTGCCAGCAGTTATTCGTTTAGGAACACTGAAGCTTTCTTT.

V usage is TRBV25-1 and J usage is TRBJ2-7; 7 positions agree with TRBD2. J was trimmed by 7 bases and V by 2 bases; bases with no gene match: 11. CDR3 length: 15 amino acids. Germline-derived CDR1 and CDR2 are MGHDK and SYGVNS. Here the CDR3 DNA reads TGTGCCAGCAGTGAACCCAGCGGGGCCCGAGAAGAGCAGTACTTC. This encodes CASSEPSGAREEQYF.

This clone has only a few counts. The rearrangement joins TRBV7-9 to TRBJ2-7; TRBD1 matches at 9 bases. Germline-derived CDR1 and CDR2 are SEHNR and FQNEAQ (reference sequence). Trimming removed 6 bases from V and 5 bases from J; junction bases left unmatched: 8. The length of the CDR3 is 14 residues. The CDR3 bases are TGTGCCAGCAGTCCCGGACAGGGGCGTCACGAGCAGTACTTC. Protein sequence: CASSPGQGRHEQYF.

With regard to this clone: Relative to the germline gene, one junction end is altered; a read error may explain this. Other DNA sequences of this sample code for an identical CDR3. The chain has TRBV7-2 and TRBJ2-3, with 11 bases that match TRBD2. Per the germline V gene, CDR1 is SGHTA and CDR2 is FQGNSA. CDR3 length: 14 residues. The CDR3 sequence: CASSLAGGTDTQYF. CDR3 nucleotide sequence: TGTGCCAGCAGCCTAGCGGGAGGTACGGATACGCAGTATTTT. The full variable domain, its missing parts supplied by reference TRBV7-2 and TRBJ2-3, is GAGVSQSPSNKVTEKGKDVELRCDPISGHTALYWYRQSLGQGLEFLIYFQGNSAPDKSGLPSDRFSAERTGGSVSTLTIQRTQQEDSAVYLCASSLAGGTDTQYFGPGTRLTVL.

This clone was detected only a few times. The chain is built from TRBV7-9 and TRBJ1-2; no definite D call. The germline V gene has CDR1 SEHNR and CDR2 FQNEAQ (reference sequence). V gave up 1 base and J gave up 6 bases, with 9 bases separating them. The CDR3 loop spans 13 amino acids. CDR3 sequence: CASSLDQINGYTF. CDR3 coding DNA: TGTGCCAGCAGCTTAGATCAGATTAATGGCTACACCTTC.

DNA of the CDR3: TGTGCCAGTAGTATACTTCGGGGGATAGGTTTCAATGAGCAGTTCTTC. Translating it yields CASSILRGIGFNEQFF. The rearrangement joins TRBV19 to TRBJ2-1, with D tentatively TRBD2 (6 bases). Trimming removed 2 bases from V and 6 bases from J, with 17 bases in between. From germline, CDR1 is LNHDA and CDR2 SQIVND (reference sequence). This CDR3 is 16 amino acids long.

This clone has only a few counts. J is TRBJ1-1 and V is TRBV29-1; D possibly corresponds to TRBD1 (5 bases). Germline V gene sequence: CDR1 SQVTM, CDR2 ANQGSEA. The V end lost 4 bases, the J end lost 1 base, and 10 bases lay between the germline ends. The CDR3 runs 13 residues. The CDR3 DNA reads TGCAGCGTTGTCTGGGGCACGAACACTGAAGCTTTCTTT. Residues: CSVVWGTNTEAFF. The full variable domain, rest sourced from reference TRBV29-1 and TRBJ1-1, is SAVISQKPSRDICQRGTSLTIQCQVDSQVTMMFWYRQQPGQSLTLIATANQGSEATYESGFVIDKFPISRPNLTFSTLTVSNMSPEDSSIYLCSVVWGTNTEAFFGQGTRLTVV.

This clone has more than one count but fewer than ten. The J gene is TRBJ1-2, the V gene TRBV7-2, with TRBD1 matching over 7 bases. Germline CDR1 is SGHTA and CDR2 is FQGNSA. This CDR3 region has 13 residues. V was pared by 5 bases and J by 5 bases, with 5 bases of the junction left unmatched. CDR3 residues: CASSPQGGYGYTF. CDR3 bases: TGTGCCAGCAGCCCTCAGGGGGGATATGGCTACACCTTC.

This clone was observed a handful of times. This CDR3 is CASSFLPGQGSTEAFF. In DNA form, the CDR3 reads TGTGCCAGCAGCTTCCTCCCGGGACAGGGGTCCACTGAAGCTTTCTTT. J is TRBJ1-1 and V is TRBV7-2; 10 positions match TRBD1. Unmatched junction bases numbered 8, after V lost 3 bases and J lost 4 bases. Per germline, CDR1 SGHTA and CDR2 FQGNSA. The CDR3 has 16 residues.

The chain combines TRBV28 with TRBJ2-5, with D perhaps matching TRBD1 (7 bases). CDR1 and CDR2 (germline): MDHEN, SYDVKM. This CDR3 has 19 residues. Deletions cut 5 bases from V and 4 bases from J, with 29 bases between. The DNA for the CDR3 is TGTGCCAGCAGTCTAACGGGTTTCTTGCGGCAGGGGGGACTAGAGACCCAGTACTTC. It encodes CASSLTGFLRQGGLETQYF.

The chain carries TRBV29-1 and TRBJ2-4; D might be TRBD1 (5 bases). The V gene lost 5 bases and the J gene lost 6 bases, with 14 bases spanning the gap. CDR1 SQVTM and CDR2 ANQGSEA come from the germline V gene. The CDR3 consists of 13 residues. The CDR3 DNA follows: TGCAGCGTTCGTCTAGGGGTGGGAAACATTCAGTACTTC. Amino acids: CSVRLGVGNIQYF.

The CDR3, as DNA: TGTGCCAGCAGTGAGGGGCGACAACCGGGCAGGGGGTACTTC. As protein: CASSEGRQPGRGYF. The V call is TRBV2, the J call TRBJ2-7; TRBD1 might be the D (6 bases). The germline gives CDR1 SNHLY, CDR2 FYNNEI. The CDR3 consists of 14 residues. The V and J ends lost 3 bases and 12 bases respectively, with 21 bases between them.

V usage is TRBV5-1 and J usage is TRBJ1-1, with TRBD1 matching over 8 bases. The CDR3 is made up of 14 amino acids. V shed 0 bases and J 5 bases; nucleotides not matched to a gene: 3. Looked up from germline, CDR1 is SGHRS and CDR2 is YFSETQ. CDR3 in amino acids: CASSLARTGTEAFF. In DNA form, the CDR3 reads TGCGCCAGCAGCTTGGCTAGGACAGGGACTGAAGCTTTCTTT.

V usage is TRBV5-4 and J usage is TRBJ2-7, with 8 bases that match TRBD2. V trimming: 0 bases; J trimming: 3 bases; junction bases outside the gene matches: 5. The CDR3 has 15 residues. Germline V gene data show CDR1 as SGHNT and CDR2 as YYREEE (reference sequence). The CDR3 region is CASSLAPRGVYEQYF. DNA for the CDR3: TGTGCCAGCAGCTTGGCTCCGCGGGGGGTCTACGAGCAGTACTTC.

The rearrangement links TRBV9 to TRBJ2-7, with D possibly being TRBD1 (6 bases). Germline lookup yields CDR1 SGDLS and CDR2 YYNGEE. The CDR3 is made up of 15 amino acids. Deletions cut 4 bases from V and 1 base from J, with 15 bases between. This chain's CDR3 is CASSIQGSGSYEQYF. The CDR3 region has the DNA TGTGCCAGCAGCATTCAGGGGTCAGGGTCCTACGAGCAGTACTTC.

V usage is TRBV2 and J usage is TRBJ1-5; D may be TRBD1 (6 bases). The germline V gene encodes CDR1 SNHLY and CDR2 FYNNEI. The CDR3 loop spans 12 amino acids. V lost 6 bases to trimming and J lost 4 bases, with 7 bases between them. CDR3 nucleotides: TGTGCCAGCAGAACAGGGAATCAGCCCCAGCATTTT. Its protein is CASRTGNQPQHF.

The gene calls are TRBV29-1 and TRBJ2-3; a possible D gene is TRBD1 (5 bases). The germline V gene encodes CDR1 SQVTM and CDR2 ANQGSEA. V lost 8 bases and J lost 2, with 11 bases in between. The CDR3 covers 12 residues. CDR3 sequence reads: CSLRQNTDTQYF. The CDR3 nucleotides read TGCAGCCTCCGACAGAACACAGATACGCAGTATTTT.

The chain joins TRBV9 to TRBJ2-7; perhaps TRBD2 as D (7 bases). This CDR3 contains 15 residues. The ends were cut back, 0 bases at V and 2 bases at J, with 12 bases in the middle. Looked up from germline, CDR1 is SGDLS and CDR2 is YYNGEE. The CDR3 DNA follows: TGTGCCAGCAGCGTAGGTCTGCGGGGGCCCTACGAGCAGTACTTC. Its protein product is CASSVGLRGPYEQYF. The full variable domain, rest sourced from reference TRBV9 and TRBJ2-7, is DSGVTQTPKHLITATGQRVTLRCSPRSGDLSVYWYQQSLDQGLQFLIQYYNGEERAKGNILERFSAQQFPDLHSELNLSSLELGDSALYFCASSVGLRGPYEQYFGPGTRLTVT.

The V gene is TRBV10-3, the J gene TRBJ2-3; 9 nucleotides agree with TRBD1. With V trimmed by 7 bases and J by 3 bases, 2 bases remained unmatched. The CDR3 loop spans 13 amino acids. Germline values: CDR1 ENHRY, CDR2 SYGVKD. The CDR3 DNA is TGTGCCATCAACGGACAGGGGACAGATACGCAGTATTTT. Translation: CAINGQGTDTQYF.

The chain combines TRBV4-2 with TRBJ1-2; 10 bases fit TRBD1. Germline trimming cut 0 bases from V and 5 bases from J; bases unmatched to any gene: 9. The CDR3 totals 17 residues. The germline V gene has CDR1 LGHNA and CDR2 YNFKEQ. CDR3 bases: TGTGCCAGCAGCCAAGATGGGGGACAGGGGAGAGGGTATGGCTACACCTTC. This codes for CASSQDGGQGRGYGYTF.

This sequence joins TRBV7-2 and TRBJ2-1; 12 bases match TRBD2. V was pared by 4 bases and J by 14 bases, with 12 bases of the junction left unmatched. CDR3 length: 15 residues. Germline assignment: CDR1 SGHTA and CDR2 FQGNSA. CDR3: CASSSTSGSGSREFF. The CDR3 DNA follows: TGTGCCAGCAGCTCGACTAGCGGGAGTGGGAGCAGGGAGTTCTTC.

The sample holds a few counts of this clone. This rearrangement joins TRBV4-3 to TRBJ2-1; possible D gene TRBD2, 6 bases. Germline V gives CDR1 LGHNA, CDR2 YSLEER. V shed 3 bases and J shed 5 bases, with 17 bases lying between them. The CDR3 totals 16 residues. The DNA of the CDR3 is TGCGCCAGCAGCCAGGGAATTGCGGGGCGGAACAATGAGCAGTTCTTC. Protein sequence: CASSQGIAGRNNEQFF.

V gene TRBV4-1 combines with J gene TRBJ2-1, with D possibly being TRBD2 (6 bases). Germline assignment: CDR1 MGHRA and CDR2 YSYEKL. V was clipped by 1 base and J by 10 bases, with 20 bases between them. This CDR3 contains 16 residues. Here the CDR3 reads CASSQGAARGIDEQFF. The CDR3 nucleotides are TGCGCCAGCAGCCAAGGGGCGGCGCGGGGAATAGACGAGCAGTTCTTC.

The V and J genes are TRBV28 and TRBJ2-6; 8 bases match TRBD1. The CDR3 extends over 15 amino acids. V lost 8 bases, J lost 1 base, and 4 bases stayed unmatched. Germline-derived CDR1 and CDR2 are MDHEN and SYDVKM. The CDR3 nucleotides are TGTGCCAGCCTTCAGGGGGCGTCTGGGGCCAACGTCCTGACTTTC. Protein product: CASLQGASGANVLTF.

This clone was found a few times. The chain links TRBV7-2 to TRBJ1-1, with a possible D match to TRBD1 (6 bases). This CDR3 contains 14 residues. The germline gives CDR1 SGHTA, CDR2 FQGNSA. Trimming left V 1 base short and J 5 bases short, with 11 bases between. In DNA form, the CDR3 reads TGTGCCAGCAGCTTAGTCGGGGGGCTTACTGAAGCTTTCTTT. This encodes CASSLVGGLTEAFF.

This clone was observed a handful of times. V gene TRBV9 combines with J gene TRBJ1-1, with TRBD1 matching over 9 bases. The CDR3 is made up of 15 amino acids. Germline CDR1 and CDR2: SGDLS and YYNGEE. The junction had 7 bases not matched to a gene; V was cut back by 3 bases and J by 4 bases. The CDR3 protein is CASSDRQGGFTEAFF. DNA of the CDR3: TGTGCCAGCAGCGACCGACAGGGGGGTTTCACTGAAGCTTTCTTT.

This clone has only a few counts. The gene calls are TRBV7-9 and TRBJ2-1; 9 bases line up with TRBD2. This CDR3 has 14 amino acids. Germline CDR1 SEHNR, CDR2 FQNEAQ (reference sequence). The trim removed 5 bases at V and 10 bases at J, leaving 9 bases unmatched. In DNA, the CDR3 is TGTGCCAGCAGCAGGGGCGGGAGGGCCCCCGAGCAGTTCTTC. Encoded protein: CASSRGGRAPEQFF.

In DNA, the CDR3 is TGTGCCAGCAGAGCACTAACGAACACTGAAGCTTTCTTT. It codes for CASRALTNTEAFF. This chain joins TRBV6-4 and TRBJ1-1, with D hard to call. The germline gives CDR1 MRHNA, CDR2 SNTAGT. There are 13 residues in the CDR3. Trimming removed 6 bases at V and 1 base at J, with 9 bases between.